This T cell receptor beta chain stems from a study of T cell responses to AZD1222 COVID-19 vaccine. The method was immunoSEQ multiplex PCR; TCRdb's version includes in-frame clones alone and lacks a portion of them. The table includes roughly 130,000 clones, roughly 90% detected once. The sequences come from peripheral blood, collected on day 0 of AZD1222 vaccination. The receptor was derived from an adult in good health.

Here the CDR3 DNA reads TGTGCCGTAGCAACCACTGGGAGAGGTGGCAATCAGCCCCAGCATTTT. It is translated as CAVATTGRGGNQPQHF. The chain carries TRBV24-1 and TRBJ1-5; unclear D gene. V was trimmed by 12 bases and J by 2 bases, leaving 22 bases between them. CDR3 length: 16 amino acids. The germline CDR1 and CDR2 sequences are KGHDR and SFDVKD.